This TCR beta chain was sequenced in a study of vaccination effects on CD4 cells after COVID-19. Study-wide context: Samples were taken post-vaccine, and their median timing was 72 days after the second dose.

Method: immunoSEQ multiplex PCR; TCRdb's copy keeps in-frame clones and lacks some. Among roughly 30,000 clones, around 79% were seen once, and the ten largest hold around 6.6%. Trimming took off 0 bases at V and 0 bases at J, with 10 bases between the two ends. Germline lookup yields CDR1 SGHRS and CDR2 YFSETQ. This CDR3 has 16 amino acids. This clone was detected only a few times. Its specificity is not known. Following 10 days of culture, CD4+ T cells were isolated. By PCR, the person was confirmed to have had SARS-CoV-2 infection between March and December 2020. Of the BNT162b2 and mRNA-1273 vaccines, participants received two doses of one or the other. Study-wide points: Marked contraction was observed in infection-induced and vaccine-induced clones late after vaccination.

This TCR derives from a human donor who had a prior SARS-CoV-2 infection. The sequenced sample was CD4+ T cells from PBMCs cultured without peptide, obtained after COVID-19 vaccination. J is TRBJ1-3 and V is TRBV5-1; D gene uncertain. The CDR3 region has the DNA TGCGCCAGCAGCTTGGGTATAGACTTCTCTGGAAACACCATATATTTT. This translates into CASSLGIDFSGNTIYF.